These 20 T cell receptor beta chains share one sample of origin, sequenced in a study of T cell responses to AZD1222 COVID-19 vaccine. TCRdb's table, derived via immunoSEQ multiplex PCR, lists solely in-frame clones and lacks some. The profile shows roughly 270,000 clones, around 93% of them singletons. This specimen consisted of peripheral blood, obtained 28 days after the second AZD1222 dose. These receptors all come from an adult who received the AZD1222 COVID-19 vaccine.

V usage is TRBV11-2 and J usage is TRBJ2-7, with D unresolved. Germline loops: CDR1 SGHAT, CDR2 FQNNGV. The CDR3 spans 14 residues. The V gene lost 0 bases and the J gene lost 5 bases, with 11 bases spanning the gap. CDR3 sequence reads: CASSLDLAVNEQYF. The CDR3 DNA is TGTGCCAGCAGCTTAGATTTGGCGGTCAACGAGCAGTACTTC.

For the CDR3, the DNA is TGTGCCAGCTCACCACGGTACAGCAATCAGCCCCAGCATTTT. Its translation: CASSPRYSNQPQHF. The V gene is TRBV18, the J gene TRBJ1-5; D remains unclear. This CDR3 has 14 residues. CDR1 is KGHSH, CDR2 LQKENI, per germline. Between the trimmed V and J ends, which lost 1 base and 1 base, there was a span of 5 bases.

V is TRBV28 and J is TRBJ2-2; D is ambiguous. This CDR3 is built from 17 residues. Deletions cut 2 bases from V and 0 bases from J, with 13 bases between. Germline assignment: CDR1 MDHEN and CDR2 SYDVKM. Written as DNA, the CDR3 is TGTGCCAGCAGTTTACTAGTACTCACGGCGAACACCGGGGAGCTGTTTTTT. Amino acids: CASSLLVLTANTGELFF. Complete variable domain (other parts from reference TRBV28 and TRBJ2-2): DVKVTQSSRYLVKRTGEKVFLECVQDMDHENMFWYRQDPGLGLRLIYFSYDVKMKEKGDIPEGYSVSREKKERFSLILESASTNQTSMYLCASSLLVLTANTGELFFGEGSRLTVL.

The chain is built from TRBV5-8 and TRBJ2-1, with 8 nucleotides matching TRBD1. This CDR3 region has 13 residues. Germline-derived CDR1 and CDR2 are SGHTS and YDEGEE. V lost 4 bases and J lost 6; bases outside the gene matches: 3. The CDR3 DNA is TGTGCCAGCAGCCGCGGACAGGGCAATGAGCAGTTCTTC. Translation gives CASSRGQGNEQFF. Full variable domain (missing parts from reference TRBV5-8 and TRBJ2-1): EAGVTQSPTHLIKTRGQQATLRCSPISGHTSVYWYQQALGLGLQFLLWYDEGEERNRGNFPPRFSGRQFPNYSSELNVNALELEDSALYLCASSRGQGNEQFFGPGTRLTVL.

V and J are TRBV7-2 and TRBJ2-5; TRBD2 matches at 11 bases. Germline V lookup: CDR1 SGHTA, CDR2 FQGNSA. CDR3 length equals 16 residues. Trimming took 3 bases from V and 5 from J; bases not matched to a gene: 8. CDR3 sequence (DNA): TGTGCCAGCAGCTTGGTAGCGGGAGGGCCTGGGGAGACCCAGTACTTC. This sequence encodes CASSLVAGGPGETQYF.

This chain joins TRBV3-1 (or the pseudogene TRBV3-2) and TRBJ2-7, with 13 nucleotides matching TRBD2. This CDR3 has 17 residues. Germline CDR1 and CDR2: LGHDT and YNNKEL (reference sequence). The V gene end was trimmed by 5 bases and the J gene end by 5 bases; junction bases not matched to a gene: 12. Here the CDR3 DNA reads TGTGCCAGCAGCATACGCACTAGCGGGAGGGCCGGCGACGAGCAGTACTTC. Protein product: CASSIRTSGRAGDEQYF.

This clone was recorded only once. The genes are TRBV2 and TRBJ1-1; D unresolved. Trimming removed 6 bases at V and 6 bases at J, with 11 bases between. CDR3 length: 12 amino acids. Germline values: CDR1 SNHLY, CDR2 FYNNEI. CDR3 DNA: TGTGCCAGCAGGGGTTTGGGAGCTGAAGCTTTCTTT. Translated, it gives CASRGLGAEAFF. Using reference TRBV2 and TRBJ1-1 for the parts outside the CDR3, the full variable domain is EPEVTQTPSHQVTQMGQEVILRCVPISNHLYFYWYRQILGQKVEFLVSFYNNEISEKSEIFDDQFSVERPDGSNFTLKIRSTKLEDSAMYFCASRGLGAEAFFGQGTRLTVV.

J is TRBJ2-7 and V is TRBV15, with a weak D call TRBD2 (6 bases). The V and J ends lost 1 base and 6 bases respectively, with 7 bases between them. Germline CDR1 LNHNV, CDR2 YYDKDF (reference sequence). This CDR3 comprises 12 residues. CDR3 region: CATSRVGGEQYF. The CDR3 region has the DNA TGTGCCACCAGCAGAGTGGGAGGCGAGCAGTACTTC.

This clone showed up just once. This chain connects TRBV5-1 to TRBJ1-4, with TRBD1 as a possible D gene (5 bases). V shed 3 bases and J shed 3 bases, with 15 bases lying between them. CDR1 is SGHRS, CDR2 YFSETQ, per germline. This CDR3 comprises 16 residues. The DNA for the CDR3 is TGCGCCAGCAGCTCGCCTACAACGACAGCTAATGAAAAACTGTTTTTT. Its translation is CASSSPTTTANEKLFF.

This chain connects TRBV6-5 to TRBJ2-3; D gene ambiguous. V was shortened by 4 bases and J by 1 base, with 12 bases between the two germline ends. CDR1 and CDR2 (germline): MNHEY, SVGAGI. The CDR3 length is 15 residues. The CDR3 reads CASSLSRAGTDTQYF. In DNA, the CDR3 is TGTGCCAGCAGTTTGTCCCGGGCGGGCACAGATACGCAGTATTTT.

The chain carries TRBV3-1 (or the pseudogene TRBV3-2) and TRBJ2-3, with a possible D match to TRBD2 (5 bases). Germline V CDR1 and CDR2: LGHDT, YNNKEL (reference sequence). The CDR3 totals 15 residues. V was pared by 2 bases and J by 0 bases, with 9 bases between. In nucleotides, the CDR3 is TGTGCCAGCAGCCAATTAACGGGGAGCACAGATACGCAGTATTTT. This sequence encodes CASSQLTGSTDTQYF.

The chain is built from TRBV9 and TRBJ2-1; the match to TRBD2 covers 8 bases. V shed 4 bases, J shed 10 bases, and the junction held 13 bases outside the gene matches. The CDR3 has 15 residues. The germline V gene has CDR1 SGDLS and CDR2 YYNGEE. The CDR3 reads CASSLRAGGLGEQFF. As DNA, the CDR3 is TGTGCCAGCAGCCTCCGGGCGGGGGGACTTGGCGAGCAGTTCTTC.

V is TRBV3-1 (or the pseudogene TRBV3-2) and J is TRBJ1-6; 7 nucleotides align to TRBD1. Germline V gene sequence: CDR1 LGHDT, CDR2 YNNKEL (reference sequence). The trim removed 5 bases at V and 8 bases at J, leaving 9 bases unmatched. The CDR3 runs to 15 residues. The CDR3 coding sequence is TGTGCCAGCAGCATTACAACAGGGGATGATTCACCCCTCCACTTT. The encoded protein is CASSITTGDDSPLHF.

This chain links TRBV10-3 with TRBJ1-1; D not certain. Germline CDR1 and CDR2: ENHRY and SYGVKD. V lost 8 bases, J lost 5 bases, and 21 bases lay in between. CDR3 length equals 15 residues. CDR3 DNA sequence: TGTGCCATCCCCCTCGGGCTCATAGGGTGGACTGAAGCTTTCTTT. As protein: CAIPLGLIGWTEAFF.

The chain uses TRBV28 and TRBJ1-4; the match to TRBD1 covers 7 bases. In germline, CDR1 is MDHEN, CDR2 SYDVKM. Losses at the gene ends were 5 bases for V and 6 bases for J; bases not matched to a gene: 6. The CDR3 length is 14 residues. CDR3 DNA: TGTGCCAGCAGTCCAGGGGGACTGGATGAAAAACTGTTTTTT. It encodes CASSPGGLDEKLFF.

This chain connects TRBV21-1 to TRBJ1-1; TRBD1, as called in the table, went unchecked against the DNA. TRBV21-1 is a recognized pseudogene. CDR3 size: 13 residues. This CDR3 is CAMFLKGVAEAFF. CDR3 nucleotide sequence: TGTGCCATGTTTCTTAAGGGGGTGGCTGAAGCTTTCTTT.

This chain links TRBV6-5 with TRBJ1-1; D is undetermined. V lost 6 bases and J lost 0, with 8 bases in between. From germline, CDR1 is MNHEY and CDR2 SVGAGI. The CDR3 contains 13 residues. In nucleotides, the CDR3 is TGTGCCAGCAGATTGACGGTGAACACTGAAGCTTTCTTT. It translates to CASRLTVNTEAFF.

The gene calls are TRBV18 and TRBJ1-3; D is unclear. Germline loops: CDR1 KGHSH, CDR2 LQKENI. With 1 base removed from V and 2 bases from J, the gap between germline ends came to 12 bases. This CDR3 comprises 16 residues. For the CDR3, the DNA is TGTGCCAGCTCACCACAGGGAGGACTTGCTGGAAACACCATATATTTT. It encodes CASSPQGGLAGNTIYF.

The chain has TRBV28 and TRBJ1-5, with D unresolved. CDR1 is MDHEN and CDR2 is SYDVKM in the germline V gene. The V end lost 0 bases, the J end lost 5 bases, and 8 bases lay between the germline ends. The CDR3 is 14 residues long. The CDR3 loop is CASSLWGGHQPQHF. In DNA, the CDR3 is TGTGCCAGCAGTTTATGGGGAGGGCATCAGCCCCAGCATTTT.

This chain joins TRBV9 and TRBJ2-3; 8 nucleotides align to TRBD2. With V trimmed by 0 bases and J by 0 bases, 3 bases remained unmatched. The CDR3 covers 16 residues. In germline, CDR1 is SGDLS, CDR2 YYNGEE. The CDR3 sequence is CASSVGAGVSTDTQYF. Here the CDR3 DNA reads TGTGCCAGCAGCGTAGGAGCGGGGGTAAGCACAGATACGCAGTATTTT.